This T cell receptor (beta chain) emerged from a study of naive and memory T cell subsets. The beta constant-region primer was an equimolar mix of two oligonucleotides covering TRBC1 and TRBC2. Ligation attached a single-stranded oligonucleotide with a 12-nucleotide UMI and the SP2 primer to the cDNA 3' end. Nested alpha and beta constant-region primers with the SP2 primer drove four PCR rounds on ligated cDNA. MiXCR was run by TCRdb on the UMI-ligation and nested PCR reads, yielding one entry per CDR3 protein. In the table there are 140,000 to 150,000 distinct CDR3 sequences, 17% of which are singletons. V lost 0 bases, J lost 3 bases, and 4 bases stayed unmatched. The germline V gene encodes CDR1 MGHRA and CDR2 YSYEKL. The CDR3 contains 17 residues. After CD4 positive bead selection, the CD4-negative fraction gave CD8 T cells. Four subsets defined by CD45RA and CD27 were sorted after CD3, CD4, CD8 and live/dead staining.

This sequence was found in a human donor in good health. The V and J genes are TRBV4-1 and TRBJ2-3, with 12 bases fitting TRBD2. The material sequenced was naive CD4+ T cells from blood. This CDR3 is CASSQEGTSGFTDTQYF. The CDR3 DNA follows: TGCGCCAGCAGCCAAGAGGGGACTAGCGGGTTTACAGATACGCAGTATTTT.